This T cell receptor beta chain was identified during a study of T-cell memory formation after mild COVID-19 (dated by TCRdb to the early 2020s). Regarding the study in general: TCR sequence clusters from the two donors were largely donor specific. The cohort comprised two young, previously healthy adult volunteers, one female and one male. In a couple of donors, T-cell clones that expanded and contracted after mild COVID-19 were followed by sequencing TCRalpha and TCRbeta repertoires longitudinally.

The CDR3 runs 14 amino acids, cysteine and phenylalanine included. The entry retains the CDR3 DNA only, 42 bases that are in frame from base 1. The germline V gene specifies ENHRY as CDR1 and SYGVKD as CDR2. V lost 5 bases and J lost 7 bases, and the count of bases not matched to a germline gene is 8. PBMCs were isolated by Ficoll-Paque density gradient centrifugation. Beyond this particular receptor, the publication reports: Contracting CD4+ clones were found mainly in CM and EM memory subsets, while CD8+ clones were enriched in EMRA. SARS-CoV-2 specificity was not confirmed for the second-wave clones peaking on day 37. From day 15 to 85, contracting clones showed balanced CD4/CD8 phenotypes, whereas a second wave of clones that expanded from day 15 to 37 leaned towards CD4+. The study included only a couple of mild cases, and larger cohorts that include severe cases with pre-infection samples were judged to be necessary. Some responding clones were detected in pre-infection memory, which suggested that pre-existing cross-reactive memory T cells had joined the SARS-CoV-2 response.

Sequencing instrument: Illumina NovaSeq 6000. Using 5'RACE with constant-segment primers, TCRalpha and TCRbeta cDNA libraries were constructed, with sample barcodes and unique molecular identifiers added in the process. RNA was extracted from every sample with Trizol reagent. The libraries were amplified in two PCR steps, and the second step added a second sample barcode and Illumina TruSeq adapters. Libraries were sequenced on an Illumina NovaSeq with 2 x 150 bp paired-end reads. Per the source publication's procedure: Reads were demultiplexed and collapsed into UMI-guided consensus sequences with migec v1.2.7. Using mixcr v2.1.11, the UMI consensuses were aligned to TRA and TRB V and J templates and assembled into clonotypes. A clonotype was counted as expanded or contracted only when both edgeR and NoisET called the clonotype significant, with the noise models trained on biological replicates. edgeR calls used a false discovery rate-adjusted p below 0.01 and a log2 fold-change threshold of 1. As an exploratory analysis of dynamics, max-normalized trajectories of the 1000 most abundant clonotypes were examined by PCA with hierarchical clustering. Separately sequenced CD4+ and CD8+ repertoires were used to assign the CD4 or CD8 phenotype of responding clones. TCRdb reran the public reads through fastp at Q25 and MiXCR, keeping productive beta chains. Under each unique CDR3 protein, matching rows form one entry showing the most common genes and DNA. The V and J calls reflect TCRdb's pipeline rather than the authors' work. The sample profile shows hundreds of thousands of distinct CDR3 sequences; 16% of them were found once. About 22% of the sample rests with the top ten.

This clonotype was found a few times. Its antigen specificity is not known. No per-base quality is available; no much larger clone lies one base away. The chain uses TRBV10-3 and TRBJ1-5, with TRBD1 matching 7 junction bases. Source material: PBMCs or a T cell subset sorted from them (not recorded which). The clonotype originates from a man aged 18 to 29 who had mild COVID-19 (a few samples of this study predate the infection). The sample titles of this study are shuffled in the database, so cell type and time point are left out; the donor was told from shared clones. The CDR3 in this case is CAISRQGRNQPQHF. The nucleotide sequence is TGTGCCATCAGTCGACAGGGTAGGAACCAGCCCCAGCATTTT.